These 16 T cell receptor beta chains were sequenced from one sample in a study of cytomegalovirus exposure and HLA in healthy donors. The study ran its PCR with 60 Vbeta and 13 Jbeta primers. Repertoires were generated with immunoSEQ multiplex PCR, while TCRdb's copy carries only in-frame clones and drops some. The sample holds 55,000 to 65,000 clones, roughly 90% seen once. Sequenced input: PBMCs. The receptor source for this set is a man aged 30 to 45 in good health and CMV-seropositive.

This rearrangement joins TRBV28 to TRBJ1-1; D gene unclear. V was cut by 6 bases and J by 4 bases, with 15 bases left in between. Germline CDR1 MDHEN, CDR2 SYDVKM. The CDR3 has 14 residues. The CDR3 coding sequence is TGTGCCAGCAGCCCTCCGGAGCGGAGCACTGAAGCTTTCTTT. Protein product: CASSPPERSTEAFF.

This chain joins TRBV29-1 and TRBJ2-3; tentative D call: TRBD2 (5 bases). CDR3 length: 15 residues. The ends were cut back, 4 bases at V and 3 bases at J, with 17 bases in the middle. CDR1 and CDR2 (germline): SQVTM, ANQGSEA. CDR3 amino acids: CSVVLGSEGTDTQYF. The CDR3 nucleotides read TGCAGCGTTGTACTAGGTAGCGAGGGAACAGATACGCAGTATTTT.

This clone was observed once. The chain links TRBV12-5 to TRBJ2-5; perhaps TRBD2 as D (6 bases). This CDR3 spans 14 amino acids. CDR1 is LGHNT and CDR2 is FRNRAP in the germline V gene. The ends were cut back, 2 bases at V and 4 bases at J, with 11 bases in the middle. The CDR3 spells CASGLSSGGETQYF. CDR3 sequence (DNA): TGTGCTAGTGGTTTGTCTTCCGGGGGAGAGACCCAGTACTTC.

The rearrangement uses TRBV7-9 and TRBJ1-1, with 8 bases identical to TRBD1. This CDR3 comprises 15 residues. Unmatched junction bases numbered 7, after V lost 6 bases and J lost 1 base. Germline V gene data show CDR1 as SEHNR and CDR2 as FQNEAQ (reference sequence). The CDR3 DNA follows: TGTGCCAGCAGACATCAGACAGGGGCGAACACTGAAGCTTTCTTT. Its translation: CASRHQTGANTEAFF.

The chain carries TRBV6-5 and TRBJ1-2; D possibly corresponds to TRBD1 (5 bases). This CDR3 has 14 residues. Germline V gene sequence: CDR1 MNHEY, CDR2 SVGAGI. V was trimmed by 4 bases and J by 5 bases, leaving 14 bases between them. CDR3 sequence: CASSSAGGGYGYTF. The CDR3 nucleotides read TGTGCCAGCAGTTCGGCCGGGGGGGGATATGGCTACACCTTC.

The rearrangement joins TRBV6-5 to TRBJ2-1; possibly TRBD2 for D (5 bases). CDR1 MNHEY and CDR2 SVGAGI come from the germline V gene. The CDR3 loop spans 14 amino acids. The V end lost 0 bases, the J end lost 6 bases, and 9 bases lay between the germline ends. The CDR3: CASSYSDSVNEQFF. Written as DNA, the CDR3 is TGTGCCAGCAGTTACTCGGATAGCGTCAATGAGCAGTTCTTC.

This clone was found once. The J gene is TRBJ1-1, the V gene TRBV5-6; no clear D. The CDR3 extends over 14 amino acids. Germline CDR1 SGHDT, CDR2 YYEEEE. V was trimmed by 1 base and J by 3 bases, leaving 10 bases between them. The CDR3 DNA reads TGTGCCAGCAGCTTGCGCGGGTGGGACACTGAAGCTTTCTTT. This encodes CASSLRGWDTEAFF.

This chain connects TRBV7-2 to TRBJ2-1; TRBD2 is a possible D gene (5 bases). This CDR3 has 13 residues. Looked up from germline, CDR1 is SGHTA and CDR2 is FQGNSA. The V end lost 1 base, the J end lost 8 bases, and 9 bases lay between the germline ends. Written as DNA, the CDR3 is TGTGCCAGCAGCTTAGGGGGAGAGGATGAGCAGTTCTTC. Residues: CASSLGGEDEQFF.

The chain is built from TRBV5-4 and TRBJ2-1; TRBD2 agrees at 12 bases. Germline CDR1 and CDR2: SGHNT and YYREEE (reference sequence). The CDR3 has 19 amino acids. J gave up 9 bases and V 0 bases, and 16 bases lay outside the gene matches. CDR3 region: CASSLDLAGGPGVGSEQFF. The CDR3 DNA sequence: TGTGCCAGCAGCTTGGATCTAGCGGGAGGGCCTGGGGTAGGGAGTGAGCAGTTCTTC.

This clone was counted a few times. The CDR3 region has the DNA TGTGCCAGCAGTTCCCCCGGGACAGGGTTGACAGATACGCAGTATTTT. Translating it yields CASSSPGTGLTDTQYF. This rearrangement joins TRBV28 to TRBJ2-3, with 9 bases matching TRBD1. CDR3 length equals 16 residues. V gave up 4 bases and J gave up 3 bases; unmatched junction bases: 8. Per germline, CDR1 MDHEN and CDR2 SYDVKM.

This clone occurred once. V is TRBV5-4 and J is TRBJ1-4; unclear D gene. The germline V gene has CDR1 SGHNT and CDR2 YYREEE (reference sequence). Trimming cost V 10 bases and J 6 bases, with 16 bases left between them. This CDR3 contains 13 residues. For the CDR3, the DNA is TGTGCCGTTAGGCGGCCCTCGGATGAAAAACTGTTTTTT. This codes for CAVRRPSDEKLFF.

V is TRBV29-1 and J is TRBJ2-2; TRBD1 matches at 10 bases. Germline V gene lookup returns CDR1 SQVTM and CDR2 ANQGSEA. The CDR3 runs to 14 residues. The ends lost 6 bases at V and 4 bases at J; junction bases unmatched: 5. This CDR3 is CSVDRGLGTGELFF. DNA of the CDR3: TGCAGCGTAGACAGGGGGCTGGGCACCGGGGAGCTGTTTTTT.

V and J are TRBV7-2 and TRBJ2-7; 14 bases fit TRBD2. The CDR3 loop spans 14 amino acids. V lost 5 bases to trimming and J lost 11 bases; unmatched junction nucleotides: 8. From germline, CDR1 is SGHTA and CDR2 FQGNSA. CDR3 in DNA: TGTGCCAGCAGCCCGGGACTAGCGGGAGAAGTCAAGTACTTC. Translating it yields CASSPGLAGEVKYF.

This clone was recorded once. The V gene is TRBV9, the J gene TRBJ2-6; D is perhaps TRBD1 (6 bases). The germline V gene encodes CDR1 SGDLS and CDR2 YYNGEE. Trimming stripped 3 bases from V and 0 bases from J, with 10 bases between. The CDR3 length is 16 residues. The DNA for the CDR3 is TGTGCCAGCAGCGCGGGACACAGCTCTGGGGCCAACGTCCTGACTTTC. Translating it yields CASSAGHSSGANVLTF.

This clone was counted a single time. The CDR3 DNA reads TGTGCCATCAAAACGGGGGGCCGCAGCGGGAGGGCCGGCTACGAGCAGTACTTC. As protein: CAIKTGGRSGRAGYEQYF. The chain couples TRBV10-3 to TRBJ2-7, with 10 bases lining up with TRBD2. Looked up from germline, CDR1 is ENHRY and CDR2 is SYGVKD. Trimming at V came to 7 bases and at J to 3 bases, leaving 18 bases not matched to a gene. The CDR3 has 18 amino acids.

This chain connects TRBV18 to TRBJ1-5; 8 positions agree with TRBD1. Germline assignment: CDR1 KGHSH and CDR2 LQKENI. This CDR3 has 16 residues. V lost 3 bases, J lost 4 bases, and 8 bases stayed unmatched. CDR3 nucleotides: TGTGCCAGCTCACCCGGGACAGGTGCATCTAATCAGCCCCAGCATTTT. Its translation: CASSPGTGASNQPQHF.